These 20 T cell receptor beta chains were sequenced from one sample in a study of cytomegalovirus exposure and HLA in healthy donors. Primers included in the PCR were 60 Vbeta and 13 Jbeta primers. Here immunoSEQ multiplex PCR was the method, and the copy in TCRdb shows in-frame clones only, minus some. The table lists about 200,000 clones, around 79% of them singletons, with approximately 0.4% in the top ten. Specimen: PBMCs. These receptor sequences come from a male donor in good health and CMV-seropositive.

V is TRBV18 and J is TRBJ2-2, with TRBD2 identical over 7 bases. V shed 3 bases, J shed 4 bases, and the junction held 23 bases outside the gene matches. Germline CDR1 KGHSH, CDR2 LQKENI. CDR3 length equals 21 residues. CDR3 sequence: CASSPLTGPLERGRATGELFF. For the CDR3, the DNA is TGTGCCAGCTCACCGCTTACGGGACCCCTTGAGCGGGGTAGAGCCACCGGGGAGCTGTTTTTT.

The chain employs TRBV4-3 and TRBJ1-2, with D maybe TRBD1 (5 bases). There are 15 residues in the CDR3. V was pared by 4 bases and J by 4 bases, with 16 bases between. Per germline, CDR1 LGHNA and CDR2 YSLEER. CDR3 in amino acids: CASSLSLGGGYGYTF. Written as DNA, the CDR3 is TGCGCCAGCAGCCTCTCGCTGGGGGGGGGCTATGGCTACACCTTC.

The genes are TRBV10-3 and TRBJ2-2, with D unclear. V shed 0 bases and J shed 2 bases, with 13 bases lying between them. Germline V gene lookup returns CDR1 ENHRY and CDR2 SYGVKD. The CDR3 sequence is 17 residues long. The chain's CDR3 is CAISESKKPLNTGELFF. In DNA, the CDR3 is TGTGCCATCAGTGAGTCAAAAAAGCCACTAAACACCGGGGAGCTGTTTTTT.

This chain joins TRBV6-5 and TRBJ1-2, with D possibly being TRBD1 (6 bases). The CDR3 runs to 15 residues. Germline CDR1 MNHEY, CDR2 SVGAGI. Trimming took 2 bases from V and 3 from J, leaving 13 bases between them. The CDR3 loop is CASSYRGGADYGYTF. CDR3 coding DNA: TGTGCCAGCAGTTACCGGGGGGGCGCGGACTATGGCTACACCTTC.

This clone appeared a single time. The genes are TRBV28 and TRBJ2-4, with D possibly TRBD1 on 6 matching bases. The CDR3 has 13 residues. Trimming pared 2 bases from V and 7 bases from J, leaving 9 bases between. CDR1 and CDR2 (germline): MDHEN, SYDVKM. The DNA of the CDR3 is TGTGCCAGCAGTTTAATTGGGGGCAACATTCAGTACTTC. Its protein is CASSLIGGNIQYF. The full variable domain, completed using reference TRBV28 and TRBJ2-4, is DVKVTQSSRYLVKRTGEKVFLECVQDMDHENMFWYRQDPGLGLRLIYFSYDVKMKEKGDIPEGYSVSREKKERFSLILESASTNQTSMYLCASSLIGGNIQYFGAGTRLSVL.

The chain joins TRBV7-2 to TRBJ1-6; 9 bases fit TRBD1. The CDR3 has 15 residues. Germline CDR1 is SGHTA and CDR2 is FQGNSA. V gave up 5 bases and J gave up 4 bases; unmatched junction bases: 3. In nucleotides, the CDR3 is TGTGCCAGCAGCCCCGGACAGGGGTATAATTCACCCCTCCACTTT. This encodes CASSPGQGYNSPLHF. Complete variable domain (other parts from reference TRBV7-2 and TRBJ1-6): GAGVSQSPSNKVTEKGKDVELRCDPISGHTALYWYRQSLGQGLEFLIYFQGNSAPDKSGLPSDRFSAERTGGSVSTLTIQRTQQEDSAVYLCASSPGQGYNSPLHFGNGTRLTVT.

V and J are TRBV5-1 and TRBJ2-7; a weak D match, TRBD1 (5 bases). This CDR3 contains 14 residues. The V and J ends lost 1 base and 6 bases respectively, with 14 bases between them. From germline, CDR1 is SGHRS and CDR2 YFSETQ. CDR3 sequence: CASSLFQGYGEQYF. DNA of the CDR3: TGCGCCAGCAGCTTGTTTCAGGGATACGGCGAGCAGTACTTC.

This clone has more than one count but fewer than ten. The rearrangement uses TRBV30 and TRBJ1-3; the D is unclear. CDR1 is GTSNPN and CDR2 is SVGIG in the germline V gene (reference sequence). Trimming removed 3 bases at V and 0 bases at J, with 12 bases between. The CDR3 extends over 15 amino acids. The CDR3: CAWSPEGYSGNTIYF. The CDR3 nucleotides are TGTGCCTGGAGCCCCGAGGGATACTCTGGAAACACCATATATTTT.

CDR3 sequence (DNA): TGTGCCAGCAGTGCCCGACAGATAATAAACACTGAAGCTTTCTTT. It translates to CASSARQIINTEAFF. The rearrangement links TRBV6-1 to TRBJ1-1, with D possibly being TRBD1 (5 bases). The length of the CDR3 is 15 residues. CDR1 is MNHNS, CDR2 SASEGT, per germline. Trimming removed 4 bases from V and 2 bases from J, with 14 bases in between.

The rearrangement links TRBV7-2 to TRBJ2-2, with 7 positions matching TRBD1. With V trimmed by 2 bases and J by 4 bases, 7 bases remained unmatched. The CDR3 contains 16 residues. Germline CDR1 SGHTA, CDR2 FQGNSA. This CDR3 reads CASSLMFNRGTGELFF. The DNA for the CDR3 is TGTGCCAGCAGCTTAATGTTTAACAGGGGCACCGGGGAGCTGTTTTTT. The entire variable domain, with the rest obtained from reference TRBV7-2 and TRBJ2-2, is as follows: GAGVSQSPSNKVTEKGKDVELRCDPISGHTALYWYRQSLGQGLEFLIYFQGNSAPDKSGLPSDRFSAERTGGSVSTLTIQRTQQEDSAVYLCASSLMFNRGTGELFFGEGSRLTVL.

This chain joins TRBV7-2 and TRBJ1-2, with D possibly matching TRBD1 (6 bases). CDR1 and CDR2 from the germline V gene are SGHTA and FQGNSA. This CDR3 is built from 12 residues. V was clipped by 1 base and J by 7 bases, with 7 bases between them. For the CDR3, the DNA is TGTGCCAGCAGCTTAGGGGGGCTTGGCTACACCTTC. Translated, it gives CASSLGGLGYTF.

The chain links TRBV7-2 to TRBJ2-2; 7 positions agree with TRBD1. Trimming removed 5 bases from V and 5 bases from J; junction bases left unmatched: 17. Germline V gene sequence: CDR1 SGHTA, CDR2 FQGNSA. CDR3 length equals 18 residues. CDR3 nucleotides: TGTGCCAGCAGCCCTCGGACAGGATTCGTTATAGGGACCGGGGAGCTGTTTTTT. As protein: CASSPRTGFVIGTGELFF.

This clone was seen just once. The CDR3 bases are TGTGCCAGTAGTTTCGGGGTGCGGACTGAAGCTTTCTTT. As protein: CASSFGVRTEAFF. V is TRBV19 and J is TRBJ1-1; D unresolved. The CDR3 consists of 13 residues. Trimming took off 5 bases at V and 5 bases at J, with 12 bases between the two ends. Germline V gives CDR1 LNHDA, CDR2 SQIVND (reference sequence).

The J gene is TRBJ1-5, the V gene TRBV6-5; TRBD1 aligns across 9 bases. Germline values: CDR1 MNHEY, CDR2 SVGAGI. V lost 5 bases and J lost 5; bases outside the gene matches: 1. CDR3 length: 13 amino acids. This CDR3 is CASSRQGDQPQHF. CDR3 nucleotide sequence: TGTGCCAGCAGTAGACAGGGGGATCAGCCCCAGCATTTT.

The rearrangement uses TRBV4-3 and TRBJ1-4; D gene uncertain. This CDR3 has 16 amino acids. Trimming removed 0 bases from V and 8 bases from J, with 16 bases in between. CDR1 is LGHNA and CDR2 is YSLEER in the germline V gene. This CDR3 is CASSQDLGGWAEKLFF. The DNA for the CDR3 is TGCGCCAGCAGCCAAGATCTAGGAGGGTGGGCCGAAAAACTGTTTTTT.

The V and J genes are TRBV4-1 and TRBJ2-7, with no clear D. Between the trimmed V and J ends, which lost 0 bases and 2 bases, there was a span of 14 bases. This CDR3 has 16 amino acids. CDR1 and CDR2 (germline): MGHRA, YSYEKL. This CDR3 reads CASSQDSGGPTYEQYF. CDR3 DNA: TGCGCCAGCAGCCAAGACTCTGGCGGTCCTACCTACGAGCAGTACTTC.

The gene calls are TRBV5-1 and TRBJ2-4; D is unclear. Trimming pared 5 bases from V and 0 bases from J, leaving 12 bases between. This CDR3 is built from 15 residues. Germline V gene sequence: CDR1 SGHRS, CDR2 YFSETQ. CDR3 coding DNA: TGCGCCAGCAGTCTGTCTCGGGTAGCCAAAAACATTCAGTACTTC. This codes for CASSLSRVAKNIQYF.

V and J are TRBV5-1 and TRBJ2-7; 8 bases align to TRBD2. CDR1 is SGHRS, CDR2 YFSETQ, per germline. The CDR3 is 13 amino acids. Germline trimming cut 2 bases from V and 3 bases from J; bases unmatched to any gene: 1. In DNA form, the CDR3 reads TGCGCCAGCAGCTTCAGCGGGGGCTACGAGCAGTACTTC. Residues: CASSFSGGYEQYF. Looking up the rest from reference TRBV5-1 and TRBJ2-7 gives the full variable domain: KAGVTQTPRYLIKTRGQQVTLSCSPISGHRSVSWYQQTPGQGLQFLFEYFSETQRNKGNFPGRFSGRQFSNSRSEMNVSTLELGDSALYLCASSFSGGYEQYFGPGTRLTVT.

The rearrangement uses TRBV5-4 and TRBJ1-2; possibly TRBD1 for D (6 bases). Germline values: CDR1 SGHNT, CDR2 YYREEE (reference sequence). The CDR3 is 15 amino acids. The germline V and J ends were trimmed by 2 bases and 7 bases, with 18 bases remaining between them. This CDR3 reads CASSFVKSQGGGYTF. The CDR3 coding sequence is TGTGCCAGCAGCTTCGTTAAATCCCAAGGGGGTGGCTACACCTTC.

Here the CDR3 reads CASSPIPGGDEQYF. The DNA of the CDR3 is TGTGCCAGCAGCCCCATCCCGGGCGGGGACGAGCAGTACTTC. This sequence joins TRBV7-7 and TRBJ2-5, with D possibly TRBD2 on 6 matching bases. The assigned J gene may be wrong: the sequence end matches TRBJ2-7 better. The CDR3 contains 14 residues. Germline V gene lookup returns CDR1 SSHAT and CDR2 FNYEAQ (reference sequence).